The clone carrying this T cell receptor beta chain was found many times. Its antigen is as yet unknown. This entry is derived from a study of neurological immune-mediated disorders. Points from the study as a whole: The greatest degree of TCR clonal expansion was observed in HTLV-1-associated myelopathy, with the lowest in multiple sclerosis, below that of healthy controls. The multiple sclerosis repertoire cluster was associated with no clinical or MRI feature.

V trimming: 6 bases; J trimming: 4 bases; junction bases outside the gene matches: 9. The CDR3 consists of 16 residues. Synthesis of cDNA was accomplished via 5'RACE employing 10-nucleotide random UMIs. Whenever a sequencing run was performed, it yielded over 170 million TCR-beta sequences from 15-18 subjects. Each CDR3 protein is one row after TCRdb ran MiXCR on the 5' RACE reads. The sample consists of around 67,000 distinct CDR3 sequences, less than 5.5% of them appearing once. The V and J genes are TRBV12-3 or TRBV12-4 and TRBJ2-1, with 10 bases aligning to TRBD2. Sequenced: PBMCs. The clonotype originates from a man aged 18 to 30 with multiple sclerosis. This chain's CDR3 is CASSGRSGRMYNEQFF. The CDR3, as DNA: TGTGCCAGCAGCGGACGTAGCGGGAGGATGTACAATGAGCAGTTCTTC.